This is a list of T cell receptor beta chains from one sample in a study of Ad26.COV2.S vaccination and SARS-CoV-2 variants. Only in-frame clones appear in the TCRdb table, and some are missing; sequencing was by immunoSEQ multiplex PCR. Of a few hundred thousand clones listed, around nine tenths are singletons. The specimen was peripheral blood, collected in a trial of Ad26.COV2.S vaccine versus placebo. The origin of the receptors is a person between 18 and 65 years old who received the Ad26.COV2.S COVID-19 vaccine or a placebo. Each CDR3 is given without its conserved first and last residue.

J,V,CDR3
TRBJ1-4,TRBV5-8,ASSWATGGLDNEKLF
TRBJ2-3,TRBV3-1/TRBV3-2,ASGQGSDTQY
TRBJ1-1,TRBV6-5,ASSLTGFTEAF
TRBJ2-3,TRBV27,ASRIPGTYSTDTQY
TRBJ1-6,TRBV7-2,ASSSGGPSSYNSPLH
TRBJ1-6,TRBV27,ASSQTGTGVSPLH
TRBJ2-7,TRBV4-3,ASSPARGGRYEQY
TRBJ2-5,TRBV3-1/TRBV3-2,ASSQGTISETQY
TRBJ1-4,TRBV5-1,ASSLGPLNEKLF
TRBJ1-1,TRBV2,ASNYDTAMNTEAF
TRBJ1-2,TRBV5-4,ASSLGRAEGYT
TRBJ2-2,TRBV29-1,SVDNANTGELF
TRBJ1-2,TRBV6-5,ASSQMRQRDYGYT
TRBJ1-1,TRBV30,AWSSGPNTEAF
TRBJ1-1,TRBV7-8,ASSLAQEVTEAF
TRBJ2-5,TRBV7-9,ASSVSGRGETQY
TRBJ2-7,TRBV3-1/TRBV3-2,ASSQASVTYEQY
TRBJ2-1,TRBV19,ASLKGGAAYNEQF
TRBJ2-2,TRBV19,ASSILYATGTGDTGELF
TRBJ1-5,TRBV19,ASSRTGGSSNQPQH
TRBJ2-7,TRBV4-1,ASSPGTGGREQY
TRBJ2-1,TRBV24-1,ATSDPLSSYNEQF
TRBJ1-2,TRBV11-2,ASSLAGREDGYT
TRBJ1-6,TRBV10-3,AIRREGAPLH
TRBJ2-5,TRBV7-2,ASSPTGIGKETQY
TRBJ2-1,TRBV27,ASGTSGSYNEQF
TRBJ2-7,TRBV5-4,ASSLGGVSTYEQY
TRBJ1-3,TRBV11-2,ASSLAGNTIY
TRBJ2-5,TRBV5-4,ASSLASPLGETQY
TRBJ2-7,TRBV6-5,ASSLSPTGDREQY
TRBJ2-7,TRBV6-2/TRBV6-3,ASSYSRYEQY
TRBJ1-1,TRBV29-1,SATGFSAF
TRBJ1-6,TRBV4-3,ASSQDQGSPLH
TRBJ2-2,TRBV20-1,SASRIGGSGGRVGELF
TRBJ1-1,TRBV2,ASSRGRPLNTEAF
TRBJ1-2,TRBV6-5,ASTRDRGLWDGYT
TRBJ2-2,TRBV29-1,SVLRGTGELF
TRBJ1-4,TRBV15,ATSPPGGGTEKLF
TRBJ2-2,TRBV25-1,ASSRRSGVTGELF
TRBJ2-1,TRBV4-1,ASSPWGSGYNEQF
TRBJ2-7,TRBV19,ATGSGGSYEQY
TRBJ2-2,TRBV20-1,SASPAGVGTGELF
TRBJ1-1,TRBV19,ASSIRGLEAF
TRBJ2-7,TRBV5-8,ASTRGPGFYEQY
TRBJ1-1,TRBV5-1,ASSLGPEAF
TRBJ2-2,TRBV13,ASSYRGIGELF
TRBJ2-5,TRBV9,ASSGAAGGQETQY
TRBJ2-7,TRBV27,ASSPPWKGRYEQY
TRBJ1-2,TRBV5-1,ASSLGTANYGYT
TRBJ1-1,TRBV4-3,ASSQDFGYTEAF
TRBJ1-1,TRBV27,ASSYDRGVVSTEAF
TRBJ2-7,TRBV6-6,ASSRDSAYEQY
TRBJ1-2,TRBV3-1/TRBV3-2,ASSPSITGLAGGYT
TRBJ1-4,TRBV7-8,ASSILQGQANEKLF
TRBJ1-5,TRBV12-5,ASGLVRYLPENYSNQPQH
TRBJ1-3,TRBV9,ASSPLDPPDTIY
TRBJ1-1,TRBV28,ASHDSLNTEAF
TRBJ2-7,TRBV18,ASSLDSVSYEQY
TRBJ1-5,TRBV27,ASSLNGQGRQPQH